This T cell receptor beta chain is drawn from a study of OX40 agonist ivuxolimab in advanced cancers. Study as a whole: The study gave patients intravenous ivuxolimab at 0.01 to 10 mg/kg every 2 weeks. Of the patients, three showed partial responses, one with hepatocellular carcinoma and two with cutaneous melanoma. Findings and caveats of the study: Researchers did not establish what antigens the expanded peripheral T cells target.

Some clones are missing from TCRdb's copy, which holds only in-frame ones; the method was immunoSEQ multiplex PCR. The table includes about 17,000 clones, roughly 87% detected once. Comments on this clone: Its target is unknown.

J was trimmed by 5 bases and V by 10 bases; bases with no gene match: 7. The germline CDR1 and CDR2 sequences are ENHRY and SYGVKD. This CDR3 is built from 12 residues. This receptor was identified in an adult with an advanced solid tumor such as melanoma, head and neck, liver or kidney cancer. The sample here was CD4+ or CD8+ T cells sorted from blood, taken in a trial of the OX40 agonist ivuxolimab. This chain links TRBV10-3 with TRBJ2-5; TRBD1 matches 7 bases. The CDR3: CATGQVWETQYF. In DNA form, the CDR3 reads TGTGCCACCGGACAGGTGTGGGAGACCCAGTACTTC.